The 9 T cell receptor beta chains in this list originate from one sample, sequenced in a study of T cells after yellow fever vaccination. Each CDR3 protein gets one entry after TCRdb re-called the 5' RACE reads with MiXCR. Here the sample spans about 4,500 distinct CDR3 sequences, less than 9% being singletons. The specimen was PBMCs, either bulk or a sorted T-cell subset (CD4+, CD8+, memory, or dextramer-sorted; not recorded which), collected around 45 days after the first yellow fever vaccination. The receptors come from a man between 18 and 35 years old who received the YFV17D yellow fever vaccine.

This clonotype was counted ten times or more. The chain links TRBV5-6 to TRBJ1-2, with TRBD1 matching 7 bases. The CDR3 extends over 15 amino acids. V gave up 2 bases and J gave up 5 bases; unmatched junction bases: 9. Germline V gene sequence: CDR1 SGHDT, CDR2 YYEEEE. The CDR3 DNA follows: TGTGCCAGCAGCTTTATATCGGACAGGTGGTATGGCTACACCTTC. Protein: CASSFISDRWYGYTF.

This clonotype occurred many times. The chain joins TRBV7-3 to TRBJ2-5, with D possibly matching TRBD1 (5 bases). Per the germline V gene, CDR1 is SGHTA and CDR2 is FQGTGA. Trimming left V 2 bases short and J 2 bases short, with 12 bases between. This CDR3 has 15 residues. CDR3 loop: CASSLYPGQQETQYF. In DNA form, the CDR3 reads TGTGCCAGCAGCTTATACCCAGGGCAGCAAGAGACCCAGTACTTC.

Comments on this clonotype: One end of the junction fails to match germline, which may point to a read error. The J gene is TRBJ1-4, the V gene TRBV6-4, with 7 bases aligning to TRBD1. Germline loops: CDR1 MRHNA, CDR2 SNTAGT. The CDR3 runs to 18 residues. Written as DNA, the CDR3 is TGTGCCCGCAGTCACTCCCTACACGGGACAGCAACTACTGAAAAACTGTTTTTT. Encoded protein: CARSHSLHGTATTEKLFF.

By its share, this clonotype is medium-sized (0.01 to 0.1%). This chain links TRBV5-1 with TRBJ2-5, with 10 bases lining up with TRBD2. Trimming cost V 2 bases and J 5 bases; bases outside gene matches: 12. Germline CDR1 reads SGHRS; CDR2 reads YFSETQ. CDR3 size: 17 residues. This CDR3 reads CASSLTLLAGTRETQYF. The CDR3, as DNA: TGCGCCAGCAGCTTAACCTTACTAGCGGGGACTCGTGAGACCCAGTACTTC.

The sample holds many counts of this clonotype. The rearrangement links TRBV4-3 to TRBJ2-3; perhaps D is TRBD1 or TRBD2 (5 bases each). The germline gives CDR1 LGHNA, CDR2 YSLEER. Trimming cost V 3 bases and J 8 bases, with 9 bases left between them. This CDR3 is built from 12 residues. CDR3 nucleotide sequence: TGCGCCAGCAGCCACCGGGGCAGTACGCAGTATTTT. As protein: CASSHRGSTQYF.

The table lists this clonotype with many counts. This chain links TRBV27 with TRBJ1-6, with D hard to call. V was trimmed by 3 bases and J by 10 bases, leaving 13 bases between them. This CDR3 has 14 residues. Germline CDR1 reads MNHEY; CDR2 reads SMNVEV (reference sequence). Written as DNA, the CDR3 is TGTGCCAGCAGTTTCCGGCCGATTGAGTCACCCCTCCACTTT. It encodes CASSFRPIESPLHF.

This clonotype showed up many times. The chain links TRBV20-1 to TRBJ2-5, with 7 bases that match TRBD2. This CDR3 comprises 14 residues. CDR1 and CDR2 (germline): DFQATT, SNEGSKA (reference sequence). Trimming took 3 bases from V and 2 from J; bases not matched to a gene: 6. The CDR3 sequence is CSARVGGLQETQYF. The CDR3 DNA reads as TGCAGTGCTAGGGTGGGGGGGTTACAAGAGACCCAGTACTTC.

Many counts were recorded for this clonotype. V is TRBV7-9 and J is TRBJ1-4; no clear D. Per the germline V gene, CDR1 is SEHNR and CDR2 is FQNEAQ (reference sequence). The CDR3 is 13 residues long. V was shortened by 1 base and J by 7 bases, with 7 bases between the two germline ends. The CDR3 spells CASSLDWAEKLFF. The CDR3 region has the DNA TGTGCCAGCAGCTTAGATTGGGCTGAAAAACTGTTTTTT.

The table lists this clonotype with many counts. V usage is TRBV23-1 and J usage is TRBJ2-5; D is perhaps TRBD1 (5 bases). TRBV23-1 is identified as an open reading frame with a role that is uncertain. Between the trimmed V and J ends, which lost 3 bases and 3 bases, there was a span of 14 bases. The CDR3 sequence is 15 residues long. The CDR3 protein is CASSQAGLTKETQYF. In DNA form, the CDR3 reads TGCGCCAGCAGTCAGGCAGGGCTTACTAAAGAGACCCAGTACTTC.